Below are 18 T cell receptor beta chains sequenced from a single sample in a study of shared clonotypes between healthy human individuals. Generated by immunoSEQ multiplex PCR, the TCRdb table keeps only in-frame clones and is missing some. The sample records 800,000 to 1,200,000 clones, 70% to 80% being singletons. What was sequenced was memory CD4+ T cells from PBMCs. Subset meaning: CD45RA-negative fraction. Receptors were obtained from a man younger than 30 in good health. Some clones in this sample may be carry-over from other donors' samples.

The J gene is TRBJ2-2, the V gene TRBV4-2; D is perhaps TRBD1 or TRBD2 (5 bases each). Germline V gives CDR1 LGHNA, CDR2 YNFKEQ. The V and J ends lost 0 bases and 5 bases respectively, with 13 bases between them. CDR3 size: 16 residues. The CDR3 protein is CASSQDWGLGTGELFF. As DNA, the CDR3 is TGTGCCAGCAGCCAAGATTGGGGGTTGGGGACCGGGGAGCTGTTTTTT.

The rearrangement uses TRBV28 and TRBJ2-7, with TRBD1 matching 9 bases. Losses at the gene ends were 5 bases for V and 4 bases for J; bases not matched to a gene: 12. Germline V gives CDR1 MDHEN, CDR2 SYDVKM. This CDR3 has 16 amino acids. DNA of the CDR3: TGTGCCAGCAGTGACGTAAGCCCCGGGACAGGGTACGAGCAGTACTTC. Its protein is CASSDVSPGTGYEQYF.

CDR3 in amino acids: CASSYDRDRGGETQYF. The CDR3 DNA is TGTGCCAGCAGCTACGACCGGGACAGGGGTGGAGAGACCCAGTACTTC. V gene TRBV28 combines with J gene TRBJ2-5, with 10 bases lining up with TRBD1. Germline assignment: CDR1 MDHEN and CDR2 SYDVKM. The junction had 11 bases not matched to a gene; V was cut back by 6 bases and J by 4 bases. The length of the CDR3 is 16 residues.

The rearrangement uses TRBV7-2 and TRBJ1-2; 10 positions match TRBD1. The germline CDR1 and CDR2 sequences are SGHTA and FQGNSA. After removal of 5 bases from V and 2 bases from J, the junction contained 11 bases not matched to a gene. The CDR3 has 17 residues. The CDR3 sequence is CASSPRQGAMGNYGYTF. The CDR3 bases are TGTGCCAGCAGCCCCAGACAGGGGGCGATGGGGAACTATGGCTACACCTTC.

DNA of the CDR3: TGTGCCAGCAGTTTACGGGACCGGCCAACCTATGGCTACACCTTC. Translated, it gives CASSLRDRPTYGYTF. The chain joins TRBV28 to TRBJ1-2, with a possible D match to TRBD1 (5 bases). Trimming stripped 2 bases from V and 4 bases from J, with 14 bases between. Germline V gives CDR1 MDHEN, CDR2 SYDVKM. CDR3 length equals 15 residues.

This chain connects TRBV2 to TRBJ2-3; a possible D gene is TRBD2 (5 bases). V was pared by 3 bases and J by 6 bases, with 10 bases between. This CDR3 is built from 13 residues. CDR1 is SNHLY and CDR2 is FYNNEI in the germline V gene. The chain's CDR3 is CASSDRWRDTQYF. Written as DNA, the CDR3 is TGTGCCAGCAGTGACAGGTGGAGGGATACGCAGTATTTT.

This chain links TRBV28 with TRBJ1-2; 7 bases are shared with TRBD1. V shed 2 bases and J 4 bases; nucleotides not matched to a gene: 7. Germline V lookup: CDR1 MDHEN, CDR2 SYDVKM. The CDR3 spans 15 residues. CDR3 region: CASSLGGQRSYGYTF. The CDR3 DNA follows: TGTGCCAGCAGTTTAGGGGGACAGAGATCCTATGGCTACACCTTC.

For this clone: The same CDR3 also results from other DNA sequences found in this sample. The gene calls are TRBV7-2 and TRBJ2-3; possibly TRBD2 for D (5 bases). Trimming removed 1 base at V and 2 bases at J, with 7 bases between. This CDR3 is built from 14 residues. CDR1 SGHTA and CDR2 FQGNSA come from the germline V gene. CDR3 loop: CASSLGGLTDTQYF. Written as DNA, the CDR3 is TGTGCCAGCAGCTTAGGAGGACTCACAGATACGCAGTATTTT.

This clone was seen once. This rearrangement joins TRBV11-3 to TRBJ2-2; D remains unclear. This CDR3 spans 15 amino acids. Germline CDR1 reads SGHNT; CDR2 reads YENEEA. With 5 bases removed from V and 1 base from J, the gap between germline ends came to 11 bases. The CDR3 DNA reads TGTGCCAGCAGCCAGACGGCTATGAACACCGGGGAGCTGTTTTTT. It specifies CASSQTAMNTGELFF.

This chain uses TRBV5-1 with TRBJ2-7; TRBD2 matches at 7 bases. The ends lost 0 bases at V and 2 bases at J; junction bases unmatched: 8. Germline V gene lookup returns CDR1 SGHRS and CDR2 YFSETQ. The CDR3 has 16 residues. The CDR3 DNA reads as TGCGCCAGCAGCTTGGAAGGGCCTAGCGGTACCTACGAGCAGTACTTC. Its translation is CASSLEGPSGTYEQYF.

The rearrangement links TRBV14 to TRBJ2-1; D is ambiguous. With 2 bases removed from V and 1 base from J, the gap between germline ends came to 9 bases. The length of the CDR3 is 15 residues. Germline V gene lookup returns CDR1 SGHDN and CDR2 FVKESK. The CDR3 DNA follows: TGTGCCAGCAGCCAAAGGGCTCCTTCCTACAATGAGCAGTTCTTC. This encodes CASSQRAPSYNEQFF.

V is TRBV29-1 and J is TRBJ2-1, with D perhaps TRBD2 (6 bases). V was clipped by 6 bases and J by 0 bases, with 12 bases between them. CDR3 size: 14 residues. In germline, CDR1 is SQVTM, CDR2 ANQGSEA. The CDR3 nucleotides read TGCAGCGTAGATAGCGGAAGCTCCTACAATGAGCAGTTCTTC. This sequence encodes CSVDSGSSYNEQFF.

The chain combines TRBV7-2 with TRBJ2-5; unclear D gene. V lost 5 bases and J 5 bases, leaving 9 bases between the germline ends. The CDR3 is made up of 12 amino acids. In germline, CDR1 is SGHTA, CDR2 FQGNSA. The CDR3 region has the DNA TGTGCCAGCAGCCAACAAGTCGAGACCCAGTACTTC. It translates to CASSQQVETQYF.

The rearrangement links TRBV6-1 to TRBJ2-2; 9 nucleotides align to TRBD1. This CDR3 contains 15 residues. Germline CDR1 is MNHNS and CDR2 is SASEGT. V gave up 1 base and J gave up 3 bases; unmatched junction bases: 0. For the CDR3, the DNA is TGTGCCAGCAGTGAAGGGACAGGGGACACCGGGGAGCTGTTTTTT. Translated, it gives CASSEGTGDTGELFF.

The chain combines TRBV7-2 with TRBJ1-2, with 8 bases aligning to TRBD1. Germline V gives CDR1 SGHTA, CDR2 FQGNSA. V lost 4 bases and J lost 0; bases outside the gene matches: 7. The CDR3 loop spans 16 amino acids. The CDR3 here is CASSSGRTGSNYGYTF. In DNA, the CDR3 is TGTGCCAGCAGCTCCGGTCGGACAGGGTCTAACTATGGCTACACCTTC.

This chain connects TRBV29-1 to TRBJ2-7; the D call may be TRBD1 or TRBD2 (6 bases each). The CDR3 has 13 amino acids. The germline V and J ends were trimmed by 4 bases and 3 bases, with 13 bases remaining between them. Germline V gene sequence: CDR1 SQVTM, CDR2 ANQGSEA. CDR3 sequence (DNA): TGCAGCGTTGCTGTTGGGGGGCTCTACGAGCAGTACTTC. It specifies CSVAVGGLYEQYF.

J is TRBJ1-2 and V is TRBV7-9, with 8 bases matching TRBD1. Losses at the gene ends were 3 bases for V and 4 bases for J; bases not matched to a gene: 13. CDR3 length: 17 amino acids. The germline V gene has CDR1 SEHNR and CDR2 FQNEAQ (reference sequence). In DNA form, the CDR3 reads TGTGCCAGCAGCTTTTACCCCGGGACAGGATCACTCTATGGCTACACCTTC. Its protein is CASSFYPGTGSLYGYTF.

For the CDR3, the DNA is TGTGCCAGCAGTGACCAGGGGGTTAGAGCTTTCTTT. This gives the protein CASSDQGVRAFF. V usage is TRBV6-1 and J usage is TRBJ1-1; 7 positions match TRBD1. The CDR3 consists of 12 residues. CDR1 MNHNS and CDR2 SASEGT come from the germline V gene. V lost 3 bases, J lost 10 bases, and 5 bases stayed unmatched.